This is a list of T cell receptor beta chains from one sample in a study of T cell responses to AZD1222 COVID-19 vaccine. TCRdb's table, derived via immunoSEQ multiplex PCR, lists solely in-frame clones and lacks some. Seen here are approximately 190,000 clones, roughly 92% observed once, and the top ten hold roughly 0.99%. The sample here was peripheral blood, taken 28 days after the second AZD1222 dose. The receptors originated from an adult who received the AZD1222 COVID-19 vaccine. The CDR3 runs from the conserved cysteine through the conserved F or W. The order of the fields is J gene, clone size, D gene, V gene, CDR3 DNA, CDR3 protein. D genes are given only for firm matches. Only part of the rows carry a size: once, few, many, or a class if the clone is expanded.

TRBJ1-1 | - | - | TRBV10-2 | TGCGCCAGCATAGCCGCAGACCATCACACTGAAGCTTTCTTT | CASIAADHHTEAFF
TRBJ1-2 | - | - | TRBV3-1/TRBV3-2 | TGTGCCAGCAGCCAAGATACCGCTAACTATGGCTACACCTTC | CASSQDTANYGYTF
TRBJ2-7 | - | TRBD1 | TRBV7-8 | TGTGCCAGCAGCCTCGGACAGGGACGAGGCGAGCAGTACTTC | CASSLGQGRGEQYF
TRBJ1-2 | - | - | TRBV4-1 | TGCGCCAGCAGCTCGGCCTACAGGAAAAATGGCTACACCTTC | CASSSAYRKNGYTF
TRBJ2-2 | - | TRBD1 | TRBV7-9 | TGTGCCAGCAGCTGGGACAGGGGAATAAACACCGGGGAGCTGTTTTTT | CASSWDRGINTGELFF
TRBJ1-5 | - | TRBD1 | TRBV5-5 | TGTGCCAGCAGCTTACAGGGGATGGGTTATCAGCCCCAGCATTTT | CASSLQGMGYQPQHF
TRBJ1-2 | - | - | TRBV2 | TGTGCCAGCAGTCCACAGGGCATCTCGAGCGGCTACACCTTC | CASSPQGISSGYTF
TRBJ1-5 | - | - | TRBV6-5 | TGTGCCAGCCAGGGCGGCAATCAGCCCCAGCATTTT | CASQGGNQPQHF
TRBJ2-1 | - | TRBD2 | TRBV19 | TGTGCCAGTAGTACTAGCGGGGGCCGTTTTAATGAGCAGTTCTTC | CASSTSGGRFNEQFF
TRBJ2-3 | - | - | TRBV12-3/TRBV12-4 | TGTGCCAGCAGTTATAGCACAGATACGCAGTATTTT | CASSYSTDTQYF
TRBJ1-1 | - | - | TRBV30 | TGTGCCTGGAGTGTCCCTCAGAAGAACACTGAAGCTTTCTTT | CAWSVPQKNTEAFF
TRBJ1-2 | - | - | TRBV9 | TGTGCCAGCAGCGCGGGCCTCTTCCGGAGTGGCTACACCTTC | CASSAGLFRSGYTF
TRBJ1-1 | - | TRBD1 | TRBV9 | TGTGCCAGCAGCCCCCGGACAGGGGAAGTCACTGAAGCTTTCTTT | CASSPRTGEVTEAFF
TRBJ1-2 | - | - | TRBV27 | TGTGCCAGCAGTTTAGGGGGGGTCGGTGGCTACACCTTC | CASSLGGVGGYTF
TRBJ1-2 | - | TRBD1 | TRBV7-2 | TGTGCCAGCAGCCCGGACAGGGACCACACCTTC | CASSPDRDHTF
TRBJ1-4 | - | - | TRBV2 | TGTGCCAGCAAGGACACTTTGGGTGAAAAACTGTTTTTT | CASKDTLGEKLFF
TRBJ1-1 | - | - | TRBV6-5 | TGTGCCAGCAGTACGCAGGGTGGTGCTTTCTTT | CASSTQGGAFF
TRBJ2-2 | - | TRBD1 | TRBV18 | TGTGCCAGCTCTGCTCGAGGGACAGGGGACACCGGGGAGCTGTTTTTT | CASSARGTGDTGELFF
TRBJ1-6 | once | - | TRBV3-1/TRBV3-2 | TGTGCCAGCAGCCCGACTCGACCCGGCTCACCCCTCCACTTT | CASSPTRPGSPLHF
TRBJ1-2 | - | TRBD1 | TRBV19 | TGTGCCACCTCCCCGACCGGGACAGCCTACTATGGCTACACCTTC | CATSPTGTAYYGYTF
TRBJ1-3 | - | - | TRBV5-1 | TGCGCCAGCAGCTTGGCAACCCTCGGTGCAGGGAACACCATATATTTT | CASSLATLGAGNTIYF
TRBJ2-3 | once | - | TRBV9 | TGTGCCAGCAGCGTAGCACTAGAGGTTGATACGCAGTATTTT | CASSVALEVDTQYF
TRBJ2-3 | - | TRBD1 | TRBV5-1 | TGCGCCAGCAGCTTTGAGGGGGCCCTCACAGATACGCAGTATTTT | CASSFEGALTDTQYF
TRBJ2-7 | - | - | TRBV11-2 | TGTGCCAGCAGCTCCCGGCCCTACGAGCAGTACTTC | CASSSRPYEQYF
TRBJ1-1 | - | - | TRBV9 | TGTGCCAGCAGCGTAGTTCTGAACACTGAAGCTTTCTTT | CASSVVLNTEAFF
TRBJ1-4 | - | - | TRBV7-8 | TGTGCCAGCAGCCTTGGGCCGGGACGTTCTAATGAAAAACTGTTTTTT | CASSLGPGRSNEKLFF
TRBJ1-1 | - | - | TRBV6-2/TRBV6-3 | TGTGCCAGCAGTTACCCGCCTCTGAACACTGAAGCTTTCTTT | CASSYPPLNTEAFF
TRBJ1-1 | - | - | TRBV10-1 | TGCGCCAGCAGCTTGAGGTTGAACACTGAAGCTTTCTTT | CASSLRLNTEAFF
TRBJ2-5 | - | TRBD2 | TRBV6-5 | TGTGCCAGCAGTTCAGCACTAGCGGGGGGGCGAGAGACCCAGTACTTC | CASSSALAGGRETQYF
TRBJ1-3 | - | - | TRBV11-1 | TGTGCCAGCACCTTAGGACAGTCTGGAAACACCATATATTTT | CASTLGQSGNTIYF
TRBJ2-5 | - | - | TRBV3-1/TRBV3-2 | TGTGCCAGCAGCCAGACAAAGGACAGAACGGGGAGAGAGACCCAGTACTTC | CASSQTKDRTGRETQYF
TRBJ1-5 | - | TRBD1 | TRBV5-8 | TGTGCCAGCAGCCCGGGACAGGGGTTTCAGCCCCAGCATTTT | CASSPGQGFQPQHF
TRBJ1-1 | - | - | TRBV2 | TGTGCCAGCATTATTGAGATTGAAGCTTTCTTT | CASIIEIEAFF
TRBJ2-4 | - | - | TRBV9 | TGTGCCAGCAGCGTAGACAGAACCAAAAACATTCAGTACTTC | CASSVDRTKNIQYF
TRBJ2-1 | - | TRBD2 | TRBV5-1 | TGCGCCAGCAGCTTCCGGACTAGCGTCGATGAGCAGTTCTTC | CASSFRTSVDEQFF
TRBJ2-2 | - | - | TRBV5-1 | TGCGCCAGCAGCTCGCGACAGGCGAACACCGGGGAGCTGTTTTTT | CASSSRQANTGELFF
TRBJ1-1 | - | - | TRBV5-1 | TGCGCCAGCAGCTTGGGAGCTAGGCCACATGCTGAAGCTTTCTTT | CASSLGARPHAEAFF
TRBJ1-2 | - | - | TRBV27 | TGTGCCAGCAGTTTATCCGACCGACACTATGGCTACACCTTC | CASSLSDRHYGYTF
TRBJ1-6 | - | - | TRBV7-9 | TGTGCCAGCAGGGCACAGGGTCCCCTTAATTCACCCCTCCACTTT | CASRAQGPLNSPLHF
TRBJ1-2 | - | TRBD1 | TRBV24-1 | TGTGCCACCAGTGACGCGACAGGGCTCTATGGCTACACCTTC | CATSDATGLYGYTF
TRBJ1-2 | - | TRBD1 | TRBV7-9 | TGTGCCAGCAGCCCCAGGGACAGGGGTTGGGTTGGCTACACCTTC | CASSPRDRGWVGYTF
TRBJ2-2 | - | - | TRBV7-9 | TGTGCCAGCAACACCGGGGAGCTGTTTTTT | CASNTGELFF
TRBJ1-6 | - | - | TRBV9 | TGTGCCAGCAGCGTACTACAGATGGGTTCACCCCTCCACTTT | CASSVLQMGSPLHF